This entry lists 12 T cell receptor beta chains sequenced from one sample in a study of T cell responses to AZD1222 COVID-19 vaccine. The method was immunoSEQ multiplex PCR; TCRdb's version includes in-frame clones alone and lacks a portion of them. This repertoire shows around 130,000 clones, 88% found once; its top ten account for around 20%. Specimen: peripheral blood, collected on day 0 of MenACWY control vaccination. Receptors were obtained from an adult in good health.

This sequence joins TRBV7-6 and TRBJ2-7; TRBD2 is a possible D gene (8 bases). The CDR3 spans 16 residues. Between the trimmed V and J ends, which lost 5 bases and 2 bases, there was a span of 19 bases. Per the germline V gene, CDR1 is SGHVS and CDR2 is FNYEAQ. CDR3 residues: CASSSGGQKQPYEQYF. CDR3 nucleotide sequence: TGTGCCAGCAGCAGCGGGGGACAGAAACAGCCCTACGAGCAGTACTTC.

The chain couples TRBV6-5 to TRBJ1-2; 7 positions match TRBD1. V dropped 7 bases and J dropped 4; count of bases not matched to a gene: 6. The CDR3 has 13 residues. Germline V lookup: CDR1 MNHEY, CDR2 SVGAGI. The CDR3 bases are TGTGCCAGCACCCCAGGACAGGCCTATGGCTACACCTTC. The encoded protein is CASTPGQAYGYTF.

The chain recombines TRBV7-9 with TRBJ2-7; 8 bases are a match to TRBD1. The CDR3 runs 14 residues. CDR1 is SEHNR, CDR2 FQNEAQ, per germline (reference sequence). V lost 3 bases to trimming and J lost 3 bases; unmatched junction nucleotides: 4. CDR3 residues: CASSFQTGVYEQYF. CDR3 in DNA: TGTGCCAGCAGCTTCCAGACAGGGGTCTACGAGCAGTACTTC.

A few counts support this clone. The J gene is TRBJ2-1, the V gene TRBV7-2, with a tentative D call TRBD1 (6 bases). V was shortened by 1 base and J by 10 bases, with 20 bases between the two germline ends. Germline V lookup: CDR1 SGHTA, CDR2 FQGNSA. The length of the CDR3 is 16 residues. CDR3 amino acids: CASSLGHGLVTGEQFF. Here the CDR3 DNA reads TGTGCCAGCAGCTTAGGACATGGACTGGTGACAGGAGAGCAGTTCTTC.

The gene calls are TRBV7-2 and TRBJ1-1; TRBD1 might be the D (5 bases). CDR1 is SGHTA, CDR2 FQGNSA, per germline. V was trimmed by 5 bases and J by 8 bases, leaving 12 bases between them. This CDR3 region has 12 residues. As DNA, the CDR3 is TGTGCCAGCAGCCGCCCCCCAGGGGAAGCTTTCTTT. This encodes CASSRPPGEAFF.

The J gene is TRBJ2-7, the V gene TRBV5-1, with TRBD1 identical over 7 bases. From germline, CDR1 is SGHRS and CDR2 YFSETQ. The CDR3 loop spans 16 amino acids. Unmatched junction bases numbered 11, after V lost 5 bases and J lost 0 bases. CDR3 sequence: CASRGQTHNSSYEQYF. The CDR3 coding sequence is TGCGCCAGCAGGGGACAGACTCACAACAGCTCCTACGAGCAGTACTTC. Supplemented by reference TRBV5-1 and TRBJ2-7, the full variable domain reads KAGVTQTPRYLIKTRGQQVTLSCSPISGHRSVSWYQQTPGQGLQFLFEYFSETQRNKGNFPGRFSGRQFSNSRSEMNVSTLELGDSALYLCASRGQTHNSSYEQYFGPGTRLTVT.

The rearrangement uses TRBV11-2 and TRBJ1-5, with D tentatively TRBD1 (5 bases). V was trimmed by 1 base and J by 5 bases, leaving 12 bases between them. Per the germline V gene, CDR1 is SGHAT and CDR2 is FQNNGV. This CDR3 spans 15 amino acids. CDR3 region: CASSLGDFPYQPQHF. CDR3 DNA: TGTGCCAGCAGCTTAGGGGACTTCCCGTATCAGCCCCAGCATTTT.

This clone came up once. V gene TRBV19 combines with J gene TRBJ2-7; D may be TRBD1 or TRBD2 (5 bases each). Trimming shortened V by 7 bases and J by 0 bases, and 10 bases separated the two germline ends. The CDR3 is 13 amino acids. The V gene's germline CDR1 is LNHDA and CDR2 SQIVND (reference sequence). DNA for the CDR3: TGTGCCAGTAACCGGGACGGCTCCTACGAGCAGTACTTC. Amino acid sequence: CASNRDGSYEQYF.

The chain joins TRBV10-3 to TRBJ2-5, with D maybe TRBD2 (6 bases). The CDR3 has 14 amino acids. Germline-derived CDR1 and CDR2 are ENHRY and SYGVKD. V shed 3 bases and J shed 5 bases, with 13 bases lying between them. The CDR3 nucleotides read TGTGCCATCAGTGAACCTAACCGGGGGGAGACCCAGTACTTC. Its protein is CAISEPNRGETQYF.

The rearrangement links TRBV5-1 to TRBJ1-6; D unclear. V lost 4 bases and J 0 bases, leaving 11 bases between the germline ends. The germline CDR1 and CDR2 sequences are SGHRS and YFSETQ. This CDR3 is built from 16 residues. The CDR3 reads CASSPYGSSYNSPLHF. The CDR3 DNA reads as TGCGCCAGCAGCCCGTACGGTAGCTCCTATAATTCACCCCTCCACTTT.

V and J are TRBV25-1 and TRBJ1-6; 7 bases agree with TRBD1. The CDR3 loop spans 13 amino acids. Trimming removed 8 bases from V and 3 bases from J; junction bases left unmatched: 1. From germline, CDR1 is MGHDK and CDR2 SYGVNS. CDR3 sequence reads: CASRDSYNSPLHF. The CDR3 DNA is TGTGCCAGCCGGGACAGCTATAATTCACCCCTCCACTTT.

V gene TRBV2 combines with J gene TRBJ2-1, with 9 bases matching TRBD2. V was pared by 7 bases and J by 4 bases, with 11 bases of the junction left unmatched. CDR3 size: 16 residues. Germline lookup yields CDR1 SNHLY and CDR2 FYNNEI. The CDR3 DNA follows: TGTGCCAGCACTGTCCTAGCGGGACCAACTTACAATGAGCAGTTCTTC. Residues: CASTVLAGPTYNEQFF.